The sequence of this T cell receptor beta chain was determined in a study of blood T cells in healthy people across ages. Next came a second PCR, run for about 6 to 12 cycles, which used a sample-barcoded 5' primer along with a J-beta primer mix. TCRdb re-called the 5' RACE reads with MiXCR, one entry per CDR3 protein. The top ten clones hold 23% of a sample with some 1,800,000 distinct CDR3 sequences, 39% of them seen once. This clonotype was counted between two and nine times. J lost 6 bases, V lost 0 bases, and 5 bases had no gene match. The CDR3 contains 14 residues. From germline, CDR1 is MNHEY and CDR2 SVGAGI.

Input material: blood. V and J are TRBV6-5 and TRBJ2-7; 7 nucleotides match TRBD2. The clonotype comes from a human donor in good health. DNA for the CDR3: TGTGCCAGCAGTTACTCGCGGGGGTTGATCGAGCAGTACTTC. Its protein is CASSYSRGLIEQYF.